This T cell receptor (beta chain) was observed in a study of shared clonotypes between healthy human individuals. Study outcomes and limitations: Generally, estimated richness proved larger in naive subsets than it did in memory subsets.

With regard to this clone: Its antigen is not known.

Sequencing was performed with immunoSEQ multiplex PCR; in TCRdb, only in-frame clones are kept and a portion is missing. The data show approximately 2.1 million clones, 80% to 95% seen once. The CDR3 totals 14 residues. Germline CDR1 reads MDHEN; CDR2 reads SYDVKM. Trimming cost V 4 bases and J 6 bases, with 16 bases left between them. The chain has TRBV28 and TRBJ2-7; D ambiguous. The receptor was isolated from a man between 18 and 35 years old in good health. Some clones in this sample may be carry-over from other donors' samples. The sequencing sample was made of naive CD4+ T cells from PBMCs. Subset specified: CD45RA+ positively selected. Written as DNA, the CDR3 is TGTGCCAGCAGTTGGTGGGCCGGGCTGGCCGAGCAGTACTTC. Its protein is CASSWWAGLAEQYF.